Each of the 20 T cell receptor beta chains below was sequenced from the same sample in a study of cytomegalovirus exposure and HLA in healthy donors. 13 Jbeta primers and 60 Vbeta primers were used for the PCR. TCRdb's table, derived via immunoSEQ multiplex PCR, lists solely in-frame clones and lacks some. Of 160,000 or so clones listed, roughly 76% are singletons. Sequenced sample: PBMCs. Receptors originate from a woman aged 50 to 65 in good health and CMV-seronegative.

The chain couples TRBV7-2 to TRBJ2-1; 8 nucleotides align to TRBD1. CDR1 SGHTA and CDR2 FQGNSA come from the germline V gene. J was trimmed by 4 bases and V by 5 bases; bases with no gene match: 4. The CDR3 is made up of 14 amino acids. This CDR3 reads CASSPGQVYNEQFF. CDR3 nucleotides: TGTGCCAGCAGCCCGGGACAGGTATACAATGAGCAGTTCTTC.

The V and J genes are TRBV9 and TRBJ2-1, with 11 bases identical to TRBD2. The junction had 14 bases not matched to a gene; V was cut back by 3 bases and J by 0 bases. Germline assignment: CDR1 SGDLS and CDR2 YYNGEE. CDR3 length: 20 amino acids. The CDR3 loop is CASSAPRGTSGPSSYNEQFF. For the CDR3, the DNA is TGTGCCAGCAGCGCTCCCCGCGGGACTAGCGGCCCGAGCTCCTACAATGAGCAGTTCTTC.

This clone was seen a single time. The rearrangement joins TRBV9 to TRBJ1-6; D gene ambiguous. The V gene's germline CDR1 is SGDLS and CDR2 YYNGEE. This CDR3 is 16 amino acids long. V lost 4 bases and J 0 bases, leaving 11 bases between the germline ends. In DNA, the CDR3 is TGTGCCAGCAGCCCAACCCGGAGCTCCTATAATTCACCCCTCCACTTT. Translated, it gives CASSPTRSSYNSPLHF.

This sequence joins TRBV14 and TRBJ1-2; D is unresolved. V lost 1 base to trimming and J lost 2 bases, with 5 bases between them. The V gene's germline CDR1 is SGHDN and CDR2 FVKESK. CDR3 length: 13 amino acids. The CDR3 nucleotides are TGTGCCAGCAGCCAAGTACAAAACTATGGCTACACCTTC. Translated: CASSQVQNYGYTF. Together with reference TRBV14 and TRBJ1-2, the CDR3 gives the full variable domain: EAGVTQFPSHSVIEKGQTVTLRCDPISGHDNLYWYRRVMGKEIKFLLHFVKESKQDESGMPNNRFLAERTGGTYSTLKVQPAELEDSGVYFCASSQVQNYGYTFGSGTRLTVV.

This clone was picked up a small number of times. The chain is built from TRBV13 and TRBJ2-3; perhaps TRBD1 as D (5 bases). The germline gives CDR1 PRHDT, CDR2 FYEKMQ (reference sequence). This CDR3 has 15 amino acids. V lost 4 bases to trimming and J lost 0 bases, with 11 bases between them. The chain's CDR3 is CASSSPAGSTDTQYF. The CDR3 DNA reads TGTGCCAGCAGCTCCCCTGCAGGGAGCACAGATACGCAGTATTTT.

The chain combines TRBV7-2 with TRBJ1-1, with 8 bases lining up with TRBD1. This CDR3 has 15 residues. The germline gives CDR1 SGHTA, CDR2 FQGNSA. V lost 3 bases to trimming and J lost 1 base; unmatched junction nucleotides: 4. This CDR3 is CASSLRTGQNTEAFF. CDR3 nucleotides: TGTGCCAGCAGCTTGAGGACAGGGCAGAACACTGAAGCTTTCTTT.

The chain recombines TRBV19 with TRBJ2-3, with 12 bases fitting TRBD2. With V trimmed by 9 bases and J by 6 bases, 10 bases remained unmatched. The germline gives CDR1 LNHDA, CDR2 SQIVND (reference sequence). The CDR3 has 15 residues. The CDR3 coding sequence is TGTGCCAGCCGGACTAGCGGGATAGGAGCTGATACGCAGTATTTT. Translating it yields CASRTSGIGADTQYF.

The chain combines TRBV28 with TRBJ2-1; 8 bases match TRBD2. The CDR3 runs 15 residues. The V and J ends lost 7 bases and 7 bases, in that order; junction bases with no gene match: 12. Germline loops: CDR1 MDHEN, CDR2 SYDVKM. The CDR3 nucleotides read TGTGCCAGCAACCCCTTTCTCAGCGGGAGTAATGAGCAGTTCTTC. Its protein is CASNPFLSGSNEQFF.

The CDR3 DNA reads TGCGCCAGCAGCCCGACAGGGGGGACTGAAGCTTTCTTT. Protein sequence: CASSPTGGTEAFF. The rearrangement joins TRBV4-3 to TRBJ1-1; 9 nucleotides agree with TRBD1. After removal of 4 bases from V and 5 bases from J, the junction contained 2 bases not matched to a gene. The CDR3 is made up of 13 amino acids. Germline assignment: CDR1 LGHNA and CDR2 YSLEER.

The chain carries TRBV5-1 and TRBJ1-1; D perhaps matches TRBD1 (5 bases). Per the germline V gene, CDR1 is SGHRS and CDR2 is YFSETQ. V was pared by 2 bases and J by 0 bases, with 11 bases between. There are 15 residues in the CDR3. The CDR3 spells CASSLLDRLNTEAFF. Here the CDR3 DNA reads TGCGCCAGCAGCTTATTAGACAGACTGAACACTGAAGCTTTCTTT.

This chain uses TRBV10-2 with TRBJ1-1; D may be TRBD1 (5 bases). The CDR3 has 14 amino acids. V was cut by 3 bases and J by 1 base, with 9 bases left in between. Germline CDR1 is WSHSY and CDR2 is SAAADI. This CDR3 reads CASSERGGNTEAFF. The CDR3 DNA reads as TGCGCCAGCAGTGAAAGGGGAGGGAACACTGAAGCTTTCTTT.

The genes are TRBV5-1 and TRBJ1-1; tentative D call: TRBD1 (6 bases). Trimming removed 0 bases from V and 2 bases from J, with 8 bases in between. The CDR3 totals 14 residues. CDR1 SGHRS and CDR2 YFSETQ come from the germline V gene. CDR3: CASSLGGTNTEAFF. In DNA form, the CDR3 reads TGCGCCAGCAGCTTGGGAGGGACAAACACTGAAGCTTTCTTT.

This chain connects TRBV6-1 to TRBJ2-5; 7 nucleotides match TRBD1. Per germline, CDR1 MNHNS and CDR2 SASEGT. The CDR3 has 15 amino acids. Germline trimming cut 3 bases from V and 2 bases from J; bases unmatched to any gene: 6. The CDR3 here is CASSERGRRQETQYF. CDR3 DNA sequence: TGTGCCAGCAGTGAGAGGGGGCGTAGGCAAGAGACCCAGTACTTC.

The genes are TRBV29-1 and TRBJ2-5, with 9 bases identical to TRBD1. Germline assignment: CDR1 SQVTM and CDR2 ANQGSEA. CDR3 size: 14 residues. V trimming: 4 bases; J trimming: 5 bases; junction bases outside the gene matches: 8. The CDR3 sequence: CSVVGQGNWETQYF. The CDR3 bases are TGCAGCGTTGTGGGACAGGGAAATTGGGAGACCCAGTACTTC.

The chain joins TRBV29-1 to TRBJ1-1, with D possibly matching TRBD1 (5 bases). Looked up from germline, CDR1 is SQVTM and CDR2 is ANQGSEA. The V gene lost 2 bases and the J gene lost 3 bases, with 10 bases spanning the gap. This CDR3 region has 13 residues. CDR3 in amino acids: CSVENSRDTEAFF. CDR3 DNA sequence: TGCAGCGTTGAAAACTCCAGGGACACTGAAGCTTTCTTT.

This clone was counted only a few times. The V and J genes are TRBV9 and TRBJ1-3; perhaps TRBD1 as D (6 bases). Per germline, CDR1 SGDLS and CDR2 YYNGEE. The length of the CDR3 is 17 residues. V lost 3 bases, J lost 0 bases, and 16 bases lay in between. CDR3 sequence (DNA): TGTGCCAGCAGCGCCTATAGACAGGTCAACTCTGGAAACACCATATATTTT. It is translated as CASSAYRQVNSGNTIYF.

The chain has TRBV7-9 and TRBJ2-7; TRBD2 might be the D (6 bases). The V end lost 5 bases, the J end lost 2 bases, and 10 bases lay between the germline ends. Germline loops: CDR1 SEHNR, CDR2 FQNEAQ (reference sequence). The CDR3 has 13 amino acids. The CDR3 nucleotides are TGTGCCAGCAGCGGGACTCGAACCTACGAGCAGTACTTC. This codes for CASSGTRTYEQYF.

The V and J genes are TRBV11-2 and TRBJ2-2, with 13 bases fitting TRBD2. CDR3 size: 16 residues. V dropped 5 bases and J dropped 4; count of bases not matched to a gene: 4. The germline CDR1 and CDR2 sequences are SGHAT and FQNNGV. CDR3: CASSRLAGGSTGELFF. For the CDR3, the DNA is TGTGCCAGCAGCCGACTAGCGGGAGGTAGCACCGGGGAGCTGTTTTTT.

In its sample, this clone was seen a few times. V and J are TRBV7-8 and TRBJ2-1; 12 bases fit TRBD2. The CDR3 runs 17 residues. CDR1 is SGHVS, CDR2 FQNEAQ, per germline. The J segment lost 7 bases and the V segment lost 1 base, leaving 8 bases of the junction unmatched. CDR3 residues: CASSLGAGLAGLNEQFF. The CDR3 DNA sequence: TGTGCCAGCAGCTTAGGGGCAGGACTAGCGGGATTAAATGAGCAGTTCTTC.

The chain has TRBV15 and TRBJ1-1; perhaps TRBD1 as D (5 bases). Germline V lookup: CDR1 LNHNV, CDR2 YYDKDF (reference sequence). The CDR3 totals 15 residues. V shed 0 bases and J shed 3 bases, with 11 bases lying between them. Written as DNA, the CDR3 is TGTGCCACCAGCAGAGAGGATCAGGGTGACACTGAAGCTTTCTTT. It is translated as CATSREDQGDTEAFF. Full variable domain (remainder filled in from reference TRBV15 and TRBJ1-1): DAMVIQNPRYQVTQFGKPVTLSCSQTLNHNVMYWYQQKSSQAPKLLFHYYDKDFNNEADTPDNFQSRRPNTSFCFLDIRSPGLGDTAMYLCATSREDQGDTEAFFGQGTRLTVV.